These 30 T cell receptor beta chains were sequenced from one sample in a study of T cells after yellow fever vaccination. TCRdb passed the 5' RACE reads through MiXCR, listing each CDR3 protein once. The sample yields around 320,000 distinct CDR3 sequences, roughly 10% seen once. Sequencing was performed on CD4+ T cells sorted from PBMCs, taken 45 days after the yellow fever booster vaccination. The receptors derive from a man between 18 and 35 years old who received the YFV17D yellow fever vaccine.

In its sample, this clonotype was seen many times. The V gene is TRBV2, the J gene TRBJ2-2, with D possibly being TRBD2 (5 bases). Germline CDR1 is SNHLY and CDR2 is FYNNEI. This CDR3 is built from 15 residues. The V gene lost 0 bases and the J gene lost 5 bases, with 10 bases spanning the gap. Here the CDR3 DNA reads TGTGCCAGCAGTGAAGCGCTTCCGGGGACCGGGGAGCTGTTTTTT. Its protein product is CASSEALPGTGELFF.

The CDR3 here is CAISEQENIQYF. The DNA of the CDR3 is TGTGCCATCAGTGAACAGGAAAACATTCAGTACTTC. The chain links TRBV10-3 to TRBJ2-4, with a possible D match to TRBD1 (5 bases). CDR3 length: 12 residues. Germline loops: CDR1 ENHRY, CDR2 SYGVKD. V lost 3 bases, J lost 5 bases, and 5 bases lay in between.

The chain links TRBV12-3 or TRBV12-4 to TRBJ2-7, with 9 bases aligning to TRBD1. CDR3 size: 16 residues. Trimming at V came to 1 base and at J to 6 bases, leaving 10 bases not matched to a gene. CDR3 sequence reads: CASSLGGQGTSTEQYF. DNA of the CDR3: TGTGCCAGCAGTTTAGGAGGACAGGGGACTTCCACCGAGCAGTACTTC.

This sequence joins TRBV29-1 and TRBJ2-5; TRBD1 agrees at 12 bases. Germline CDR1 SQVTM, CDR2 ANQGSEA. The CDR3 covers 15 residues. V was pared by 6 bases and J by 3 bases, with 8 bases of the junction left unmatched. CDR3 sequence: CSVAGTGGFEETQYF. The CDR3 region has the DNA TGCAGCGTGGCCGGGACAGGGGGCTTTGAAGAGACCCAGTACTTC.

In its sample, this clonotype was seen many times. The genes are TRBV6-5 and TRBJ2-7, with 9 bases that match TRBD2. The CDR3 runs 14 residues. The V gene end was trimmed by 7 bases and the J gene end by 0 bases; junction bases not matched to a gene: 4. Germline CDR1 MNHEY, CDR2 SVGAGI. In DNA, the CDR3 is TGTGCCAGCACTAGCGGGGTAAACTCCTACGAGCAGTACTTC. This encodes CASTSGVNSYEQYF.

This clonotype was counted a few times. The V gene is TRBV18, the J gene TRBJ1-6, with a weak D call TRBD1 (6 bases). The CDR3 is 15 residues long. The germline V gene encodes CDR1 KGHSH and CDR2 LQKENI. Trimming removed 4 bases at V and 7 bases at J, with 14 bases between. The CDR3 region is CASSLSAGVNSPLHF. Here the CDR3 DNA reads TGTGCCAGCTCACTTAGTGCAGGGGTGAATTCACCCCTCCACTTT.

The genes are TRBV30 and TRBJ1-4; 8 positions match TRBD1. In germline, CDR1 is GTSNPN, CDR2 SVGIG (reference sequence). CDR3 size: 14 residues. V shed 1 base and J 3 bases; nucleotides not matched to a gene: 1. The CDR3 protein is CAWSAGQANEKLFF. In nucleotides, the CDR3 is TGTGCCTGGAGTGCGGGACAGGCTAATGAAAAACTGTTTTTT.

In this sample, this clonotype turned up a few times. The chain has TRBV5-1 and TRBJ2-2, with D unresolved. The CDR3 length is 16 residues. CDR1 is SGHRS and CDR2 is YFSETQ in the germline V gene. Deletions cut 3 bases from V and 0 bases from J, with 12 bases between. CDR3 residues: CASSSQSPANTGELFF. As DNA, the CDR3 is TGCGCCAGCAGCTCTCAAAGCCCGGCGAACACCGGGGAGCTGTTTTTT.

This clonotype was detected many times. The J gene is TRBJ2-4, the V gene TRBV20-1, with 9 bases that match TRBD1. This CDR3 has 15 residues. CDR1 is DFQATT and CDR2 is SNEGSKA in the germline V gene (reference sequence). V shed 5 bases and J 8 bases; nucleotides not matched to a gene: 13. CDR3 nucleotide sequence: TGCAGTGCTCCAGAAGGTGGGACAGGGTCTTACATTCAGTACTTC. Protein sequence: CSAPEGGTGSYIQYF.

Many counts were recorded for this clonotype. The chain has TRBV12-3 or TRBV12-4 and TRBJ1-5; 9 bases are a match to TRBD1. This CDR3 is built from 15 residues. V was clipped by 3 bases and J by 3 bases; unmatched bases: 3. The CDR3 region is CASSLGQGFNQPQHF. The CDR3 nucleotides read TGTGCCAGCAGTTTGGGACAGGGTTTCAATCAGCCCCAGCATTTT.

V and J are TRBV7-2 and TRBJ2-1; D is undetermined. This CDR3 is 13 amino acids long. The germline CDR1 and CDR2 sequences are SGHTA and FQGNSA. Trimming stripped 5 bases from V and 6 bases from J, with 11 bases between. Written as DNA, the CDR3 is TGTGCCAGCAGCGCGTCCCCAGCCAATGAGCAGTTCTTC. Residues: CASSASPANEQFF. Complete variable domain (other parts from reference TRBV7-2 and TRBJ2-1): GAGVSQSPSNKVTEKGKDVELRCDPISGHTALYWYRQSLGQGLEFLIYFQGNSAPDKSGLPSDRFSAERTGGSVSTLTIQRTQQEDSAVYLCASSASPANEQFFGPGTRLTVL.

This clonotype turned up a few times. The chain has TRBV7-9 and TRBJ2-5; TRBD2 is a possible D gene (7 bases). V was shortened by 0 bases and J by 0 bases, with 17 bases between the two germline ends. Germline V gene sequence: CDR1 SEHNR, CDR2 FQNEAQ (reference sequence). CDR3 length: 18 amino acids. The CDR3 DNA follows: TGTGCCAGCAGCTTAGCGAGGGGGGGCCTCCCGTACCAAGAGACCCAGTACTTC. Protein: CASSLARGGLPYQETQYF.

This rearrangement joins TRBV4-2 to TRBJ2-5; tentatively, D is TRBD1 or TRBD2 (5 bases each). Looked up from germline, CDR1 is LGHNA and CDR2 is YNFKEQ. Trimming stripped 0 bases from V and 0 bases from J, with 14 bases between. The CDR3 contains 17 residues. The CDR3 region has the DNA TGTGCCAGCAGCCAAGATCGCAGGGACCTGTACCAAGAGACCCAGTACTTC. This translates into CASSQDRRDLYQETQYF.

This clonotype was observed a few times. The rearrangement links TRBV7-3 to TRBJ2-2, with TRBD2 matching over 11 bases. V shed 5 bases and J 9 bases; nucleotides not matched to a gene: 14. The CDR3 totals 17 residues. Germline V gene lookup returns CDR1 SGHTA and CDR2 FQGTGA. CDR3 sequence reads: CASSETAGLADPRELFF. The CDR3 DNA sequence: TGTGCCAGCAGCGAGACAGCGGGACTAGCGGACCCCCGGGAGCTGTTTTTT.

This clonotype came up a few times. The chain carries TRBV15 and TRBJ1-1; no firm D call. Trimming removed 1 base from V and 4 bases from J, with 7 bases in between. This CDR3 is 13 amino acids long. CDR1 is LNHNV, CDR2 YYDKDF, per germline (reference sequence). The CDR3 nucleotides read TGTGCCACCAGCAGAGCACGGGGCACTGAAGCTTTCTTT. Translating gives CATSRARGTEAFF.

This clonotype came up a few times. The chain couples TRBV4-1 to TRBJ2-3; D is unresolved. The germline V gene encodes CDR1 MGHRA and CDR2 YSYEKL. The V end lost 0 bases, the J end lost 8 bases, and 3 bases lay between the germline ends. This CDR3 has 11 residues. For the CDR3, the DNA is TGCGCCAGCAGCCAAGAGGCTACGCAGTATTTT. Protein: CASSQEATQYF.

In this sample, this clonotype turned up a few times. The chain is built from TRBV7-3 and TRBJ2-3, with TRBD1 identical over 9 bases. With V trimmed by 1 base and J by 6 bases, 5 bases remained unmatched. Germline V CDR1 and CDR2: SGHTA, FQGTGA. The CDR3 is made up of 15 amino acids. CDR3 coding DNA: TGTGCCAGCAGCTTAATGGGACAGGGTGGGGATACGCAGTATTTT. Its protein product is CASSLMGQGGDTQYF.

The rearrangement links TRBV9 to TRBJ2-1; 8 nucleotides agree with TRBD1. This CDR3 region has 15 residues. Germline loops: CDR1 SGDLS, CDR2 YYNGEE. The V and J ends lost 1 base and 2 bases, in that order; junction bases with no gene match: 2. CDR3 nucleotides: TGTGCCAGCAGCGTAAGGGACAGGACCTACAATGAGCAGTTCTTC. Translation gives CASSVRDRTYNEQFF. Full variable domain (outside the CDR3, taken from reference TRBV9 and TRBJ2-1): DSGVTQTPKHLITATGQRVTLRCSPRSGDLSVYWYQQSLDQGLQFLIQYYNGEERAKGNILERFSAQQFPDLHSELNLSSLELGDSALYFCASSVRDRTYNEQFFGPGTRLTVL.

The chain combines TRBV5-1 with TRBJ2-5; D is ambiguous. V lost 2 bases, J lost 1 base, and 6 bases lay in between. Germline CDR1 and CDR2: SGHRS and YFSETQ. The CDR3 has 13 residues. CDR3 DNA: TGCGCCAGCAGCTTTGGCGTCCAAGAGACCCAGTACTTC. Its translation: CASSFGVQETQYF. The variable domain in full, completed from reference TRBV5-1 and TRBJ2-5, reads KAGVTQTPRYLIKTRGQQVTLSCSPISGHRSVSWYQQTPGQGLQFLFEYFSETQRNKGNFPGRFSGRQFSNSRSEMNVSTLELGDSALYLCASSFGVQETQYFGPGTRLLVL.

CDR3 bases: TGCGCCAGCAGGCAGGTGGCGGGTTCGACCGGGGAGCTGTTTTTT. Its translation is CASRQVAGSTGELFF. V is TRBV4-3 and J is TRBJ2-2; a possible D gene is TRBD2 (5 bases). The CDR3 loop spans 15 amino acids. V lost 6 bases and J 5 bases, leaving 16 bases between the germline ends. CDR1 and CDR2 (germline): LGHNA, YSLEER.

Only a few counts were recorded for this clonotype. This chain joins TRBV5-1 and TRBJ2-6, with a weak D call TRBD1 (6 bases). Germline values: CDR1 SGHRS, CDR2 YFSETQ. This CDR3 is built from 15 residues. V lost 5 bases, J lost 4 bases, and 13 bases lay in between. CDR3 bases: TGCGCCAGCAGGGTAACAGGGTCAGGGGCCAACGTCCTGACTTTC. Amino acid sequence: CASRVTGSGANVLTF.

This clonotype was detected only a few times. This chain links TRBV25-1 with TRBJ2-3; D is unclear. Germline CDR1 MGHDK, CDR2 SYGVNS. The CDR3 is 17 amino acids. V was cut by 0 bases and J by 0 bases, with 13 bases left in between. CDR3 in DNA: TGTGCCAGCAGTGAATATACGGGTCGGGCTAGCACAGATACGCAGTATTTT. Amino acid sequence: CASSEYTGRASTDTQYF. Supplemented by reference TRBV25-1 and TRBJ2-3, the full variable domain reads EADIYQTPRYLVIGTGKKITLECSQTMGHDKMYWYQQDPGMELHLIHYSYGVNSTEKGDLSSESTVSRIRTEHFPLTLESARPSHTSQYLCASSEYTGRASTDTQYFGPGTRLTVL.

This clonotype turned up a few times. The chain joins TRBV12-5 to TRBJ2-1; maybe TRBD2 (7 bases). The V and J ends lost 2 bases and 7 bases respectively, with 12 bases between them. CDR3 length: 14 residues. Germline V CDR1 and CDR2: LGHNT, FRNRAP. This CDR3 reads CASGLRGAGNEQFF. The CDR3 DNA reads TGTGCTAGTGGTTTGCGGGGGGCGGGTAATGAGCAGTTCTTC.

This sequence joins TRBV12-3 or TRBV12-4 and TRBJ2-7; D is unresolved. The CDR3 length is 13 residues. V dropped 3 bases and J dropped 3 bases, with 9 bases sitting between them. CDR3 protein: CASSFAEIYEQYF. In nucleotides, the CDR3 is TGTGCCAGCAGTTTCGCAGAGATCTACGAGCAGTACTTC.

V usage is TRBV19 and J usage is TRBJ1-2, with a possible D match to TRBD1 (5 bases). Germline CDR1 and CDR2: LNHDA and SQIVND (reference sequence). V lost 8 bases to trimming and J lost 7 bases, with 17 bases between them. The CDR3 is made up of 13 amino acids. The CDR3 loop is CASARQGMSGYTF. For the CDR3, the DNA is TGTGCCAGTGCCCGGCAGGGTATGAGTGGCTACACCTTC. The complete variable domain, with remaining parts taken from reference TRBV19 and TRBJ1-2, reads DGGITQSPKYLFRKEGQNVTLSCEQNLNHDAMYWYRQDPGQGLRLIYYSQIVNDFQKGDIAEGYSVSREKKESFPLTVTSAQKNPTAFYLCASARQGMSGYTFGSGTRLTVV.

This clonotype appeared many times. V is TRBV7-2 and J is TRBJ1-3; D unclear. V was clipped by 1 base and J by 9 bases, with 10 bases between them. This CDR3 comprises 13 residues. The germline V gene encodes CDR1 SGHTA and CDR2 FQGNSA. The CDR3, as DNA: TGTGCCAGCAGCTTAGAACAGTCGATCACCATATATTTT. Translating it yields CASSLEQSITIYF.

The CDR3 loop is CASSFERSWETQYF. The CDR3 nucleotides are TGTGCCAGCAGTTTTGAGCGATCTTGGGAGACCCAGTACTTC. The V gene is TRBV12-3 or TRBV12-4, the J gene TRBJ2-5; D unclear. The CDR3 has 14 amino acids. Trimming took 3 bases from V and 5 from J, leaving 13 bases between them.

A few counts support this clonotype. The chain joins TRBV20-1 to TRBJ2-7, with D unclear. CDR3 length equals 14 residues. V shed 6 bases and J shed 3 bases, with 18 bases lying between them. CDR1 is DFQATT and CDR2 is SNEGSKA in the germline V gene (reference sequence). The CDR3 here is CSARSSGSYYEQYF. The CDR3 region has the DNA TGCAGTGCAAGATCCTCCGGATCTTACTACGAGCAGTACTTC.

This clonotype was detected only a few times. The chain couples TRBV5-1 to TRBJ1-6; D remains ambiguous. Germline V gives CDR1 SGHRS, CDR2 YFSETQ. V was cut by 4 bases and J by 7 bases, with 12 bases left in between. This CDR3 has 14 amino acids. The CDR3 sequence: CASSPGQVNSPLHF. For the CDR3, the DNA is TGCGCCAGCAGCCCGGGCCAGGTCAATTCACCCCTCCACTTT.

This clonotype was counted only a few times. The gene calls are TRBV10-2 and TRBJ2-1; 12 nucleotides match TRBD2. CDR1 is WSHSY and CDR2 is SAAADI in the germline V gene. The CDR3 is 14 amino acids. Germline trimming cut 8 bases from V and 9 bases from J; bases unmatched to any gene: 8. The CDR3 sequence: CASDPSGGASEQFF. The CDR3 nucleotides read TGCGCCAGCGACCCTAGCGGGGGGGCCAGTGAGCAGTTCTTC.